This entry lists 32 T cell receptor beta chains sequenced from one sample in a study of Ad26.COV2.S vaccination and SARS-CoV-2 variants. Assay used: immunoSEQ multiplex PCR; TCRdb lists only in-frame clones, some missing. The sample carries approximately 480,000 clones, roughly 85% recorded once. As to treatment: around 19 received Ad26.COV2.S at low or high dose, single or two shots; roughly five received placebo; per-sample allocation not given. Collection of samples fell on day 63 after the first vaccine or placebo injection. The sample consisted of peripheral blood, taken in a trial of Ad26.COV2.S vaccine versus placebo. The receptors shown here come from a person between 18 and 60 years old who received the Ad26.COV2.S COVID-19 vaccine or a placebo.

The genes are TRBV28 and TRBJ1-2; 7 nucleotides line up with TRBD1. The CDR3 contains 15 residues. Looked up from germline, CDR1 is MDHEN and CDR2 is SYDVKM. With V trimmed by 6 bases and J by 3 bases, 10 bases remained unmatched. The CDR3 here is CASRPNTGEYYGYTF. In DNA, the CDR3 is TGTGCCAGCAGGCCGAACACAGGGGAATACTATGGCTACACCTTC.

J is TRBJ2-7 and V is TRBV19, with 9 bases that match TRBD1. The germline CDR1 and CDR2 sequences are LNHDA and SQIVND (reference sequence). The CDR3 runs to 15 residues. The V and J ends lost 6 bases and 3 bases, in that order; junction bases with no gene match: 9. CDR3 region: CASRITGTGLYEQYF. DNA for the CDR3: TGTGCCAGTAGGATAACCGGGACAGGGCTCTACGAGCAGTACTTC.

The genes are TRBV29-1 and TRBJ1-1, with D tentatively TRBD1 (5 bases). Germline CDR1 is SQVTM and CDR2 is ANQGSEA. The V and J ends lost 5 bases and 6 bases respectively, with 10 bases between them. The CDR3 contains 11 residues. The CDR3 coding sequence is TGCAGCGTTTGGGGACCCCCTGAAGCTTTCTTT. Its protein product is CSVWGPPEAFF.

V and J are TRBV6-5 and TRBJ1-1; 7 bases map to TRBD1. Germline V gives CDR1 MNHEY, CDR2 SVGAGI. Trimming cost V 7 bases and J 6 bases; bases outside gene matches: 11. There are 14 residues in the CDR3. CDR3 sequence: CASTSRRGRPEAFF. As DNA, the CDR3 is TGTGCCAGCACTTCTCGTAGGGGGCGGCCTGAAGCTTTCTTT.

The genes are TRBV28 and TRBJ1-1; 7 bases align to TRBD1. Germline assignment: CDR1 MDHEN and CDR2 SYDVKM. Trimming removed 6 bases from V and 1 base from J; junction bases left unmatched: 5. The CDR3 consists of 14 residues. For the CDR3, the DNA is TGTGCCAGCAGACTGGGACAGAAGAACACTGAAGCTTTCTTT. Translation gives CASRLGQKNTEAFF.

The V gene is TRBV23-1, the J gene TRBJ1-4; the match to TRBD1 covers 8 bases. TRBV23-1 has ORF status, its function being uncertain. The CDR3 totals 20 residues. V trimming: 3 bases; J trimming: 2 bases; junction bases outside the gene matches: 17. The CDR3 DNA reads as TGCGCCAGCAGTCAGGAAAGGGCCAGGGGGCGCCGAGGCACTAATGAAAAACTGTTTTTT. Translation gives CASSQERARGRRGTNEKLFF.

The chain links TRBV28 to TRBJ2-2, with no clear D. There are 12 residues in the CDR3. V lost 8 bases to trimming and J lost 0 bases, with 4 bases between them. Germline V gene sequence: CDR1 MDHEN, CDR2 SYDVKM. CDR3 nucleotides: TGTGCCAGCGGGGCGAACACCGGGGAGCTGTTTTTT. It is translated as CASGANTGELFF.

For the CDR3, the DNA is TGTGCCAGCAGTTTAAACGGCCCTAGCTCCTACGAGCAGTACTTC. It is translated as CASSLNGPSSYEQYF. The chain links TRBV27 to TRBJ2-7; D unresolved. The CDR3 sequence is 15 residues long. CDR1 and CDR2 from the germline V gene are MNHEY and SMNVEV (reference sequence). Between the trimmed V and J ends, which lost 2 bases and 0 bases, there was a span of 11 bases.

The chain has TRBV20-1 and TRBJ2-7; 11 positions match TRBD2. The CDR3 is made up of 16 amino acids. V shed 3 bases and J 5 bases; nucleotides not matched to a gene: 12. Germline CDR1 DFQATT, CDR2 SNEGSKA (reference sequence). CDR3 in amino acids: CSASGTSGRFGDEQYF. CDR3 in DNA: TGCAGTGCTAGTGGGACTAGCGGTAGATTTGGAGACGAGCAGTACTTC.

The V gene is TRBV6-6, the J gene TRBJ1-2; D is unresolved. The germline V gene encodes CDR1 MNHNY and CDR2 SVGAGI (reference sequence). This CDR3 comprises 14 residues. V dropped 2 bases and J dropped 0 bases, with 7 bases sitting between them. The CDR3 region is CASSYGGTNYGYTF. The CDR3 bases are TGTGCCAGCAGTTACGGCGGCACTAACTATGGCTACACCTTC.

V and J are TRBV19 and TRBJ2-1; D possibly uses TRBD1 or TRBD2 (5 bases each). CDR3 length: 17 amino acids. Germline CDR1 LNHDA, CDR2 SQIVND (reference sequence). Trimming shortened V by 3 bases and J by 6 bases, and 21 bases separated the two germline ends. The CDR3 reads CASSMYPGQASFNEQFF. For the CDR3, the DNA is TGTGCCAGTAGTATGTATCCGGGGCAGGCGAGCTTCAATGAGCAGTTCTTC.

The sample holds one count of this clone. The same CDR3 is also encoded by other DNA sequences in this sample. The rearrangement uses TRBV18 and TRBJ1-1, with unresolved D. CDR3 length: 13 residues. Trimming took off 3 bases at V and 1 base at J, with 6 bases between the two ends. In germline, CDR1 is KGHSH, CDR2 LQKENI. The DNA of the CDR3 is TGTGCCAGCTCACCGTTAGGGAACACTGAAGCTTTCTTT. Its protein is CASSPLGNTEAFF. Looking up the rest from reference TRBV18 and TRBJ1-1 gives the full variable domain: NAGVMQNPRHLVRRRGQEARLRCSPMKGHSHVYWYRQLPEEGLKFMVYLQKENIIDESGMPKERFSAEFPKEGPSILRIQQVVRGDSAAYFCASSPLGNTEAFFGQGTRLTVV.

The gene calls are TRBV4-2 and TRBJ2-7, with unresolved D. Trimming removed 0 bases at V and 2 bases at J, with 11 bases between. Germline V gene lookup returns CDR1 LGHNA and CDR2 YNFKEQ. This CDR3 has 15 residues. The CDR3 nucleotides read TGTGCCAGCAGCCAAGAGTGGGCAGGCCCCTACGAGCAGTACTTC. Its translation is CASSQEWAGPYEQYF.

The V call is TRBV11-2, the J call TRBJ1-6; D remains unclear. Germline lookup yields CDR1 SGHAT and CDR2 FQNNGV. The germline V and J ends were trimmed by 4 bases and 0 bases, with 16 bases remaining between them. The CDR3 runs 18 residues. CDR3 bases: TGTGCCAGCAGCTCAGTCCCCACGGGTAGCTCCTATAATTCACCCCTCCACTTT. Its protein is CASSSVPTGSSYNSPLHF.

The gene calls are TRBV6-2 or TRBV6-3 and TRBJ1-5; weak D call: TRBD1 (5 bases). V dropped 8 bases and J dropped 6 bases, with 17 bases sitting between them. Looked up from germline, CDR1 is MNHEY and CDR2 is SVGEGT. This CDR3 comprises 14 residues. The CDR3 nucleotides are TGTGCCAGCCGCCGGCCAGGGAGGAGTCAGCCCCAGCATTTT. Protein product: CASRRPGRSQPQHF.

The CDR3 sequence: CASSVDRIYEKLFF. As DNA, the CDR3 is TGTGCCAGCAGCGTGGACAGGATTTATGAAAAACTGTTTTTT. The chain employs TRBV2 and TRBJ1-4; 7 bases line up with TRBD1. Germline CDR1 and CDR2: SNHLY and FYNNEI. The V segment lost 6 bases and the J segment 6 bases; nucleotides outside the gene matches: 7. CDR3 length equals 14 residues.

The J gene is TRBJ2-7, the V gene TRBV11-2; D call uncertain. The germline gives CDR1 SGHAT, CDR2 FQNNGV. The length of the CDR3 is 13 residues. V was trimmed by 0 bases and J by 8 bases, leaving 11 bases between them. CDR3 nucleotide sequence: TGTGCCAGCAGCTTAGATTCGGCAGTCCAGCAGTACTTC. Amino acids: CASSLDSAVQQYF.

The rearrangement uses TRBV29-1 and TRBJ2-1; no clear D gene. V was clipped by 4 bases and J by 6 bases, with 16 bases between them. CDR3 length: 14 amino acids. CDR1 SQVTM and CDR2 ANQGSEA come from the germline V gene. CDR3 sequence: CSVAAPTNPNEQFF. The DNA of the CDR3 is TGCAGCGTTGCTGCACCCACGAACCCCAATGAGCAGTTCTTC.

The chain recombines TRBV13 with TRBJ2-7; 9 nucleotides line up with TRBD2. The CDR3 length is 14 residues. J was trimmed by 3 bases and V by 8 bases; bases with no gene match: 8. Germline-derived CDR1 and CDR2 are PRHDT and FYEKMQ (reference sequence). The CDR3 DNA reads TGTGCCAGCGGTTTAAGCGGGAGGATCTACGAGCAGTACTTC. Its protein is CASGLSGRIYEQYF.

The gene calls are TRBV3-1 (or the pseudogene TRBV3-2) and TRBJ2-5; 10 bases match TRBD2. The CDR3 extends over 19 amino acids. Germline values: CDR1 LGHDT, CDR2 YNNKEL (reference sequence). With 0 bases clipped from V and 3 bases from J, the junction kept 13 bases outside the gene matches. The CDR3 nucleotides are TGTGCCAGCAGCCAAGATTCTGGTAGCGGGAGGTCGCAAAAAGAGACCCAGTACTTC. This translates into CASSQDSGSGRSQKETQYF.

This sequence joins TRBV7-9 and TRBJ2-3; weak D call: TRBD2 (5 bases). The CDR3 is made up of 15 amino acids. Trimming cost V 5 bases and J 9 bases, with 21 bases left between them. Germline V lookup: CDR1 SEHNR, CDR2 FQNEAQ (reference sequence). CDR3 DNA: TGTGCCAGCAGCCCCAGCGGCCCGTGGGTAGGGACGCAGTATTTT. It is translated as CASSPSGPWVGTQYF.

The CDR3 DNA sequence: TGTGCCTGGAGTGCGAACCCATGGAATGAGCAGTTCTTC. Its translation: CAWSANPWNEQFF. The chain couples TRBV30 to TRBJ2-1; D ambiguous. Trimming left V 1 base short and J 7 bases short, with 11 bases between. This CDR3 has 13 amino acids. Germline assignment: CDR1 GTSNPN and CDR2 SVGIG (reference sequence).

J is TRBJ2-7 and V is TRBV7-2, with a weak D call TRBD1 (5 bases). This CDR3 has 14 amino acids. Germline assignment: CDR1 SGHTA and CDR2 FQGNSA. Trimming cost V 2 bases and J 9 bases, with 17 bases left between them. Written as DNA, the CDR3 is TGTGCCAGCAGCTTACCCGGACAAGTAATGAGGCAGTACTTC. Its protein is CASSLPGQVMRQYF.

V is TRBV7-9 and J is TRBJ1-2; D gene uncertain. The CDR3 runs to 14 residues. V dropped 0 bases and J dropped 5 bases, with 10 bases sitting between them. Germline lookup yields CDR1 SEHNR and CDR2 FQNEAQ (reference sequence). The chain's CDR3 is CASSLAHGWYGYTF. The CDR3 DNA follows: TGTGCCAGCAGCTTAGCACATGGTTGGTATGGCTACACCTTC.

The CDR3 DNA follows: TGCGCCAGCAGAGTAGATCTCCCGGCGTACGAGCAGTACTTC. Protein sequence: CASRVDLPAYEQYF. This chain uses TRBV5-1 with TRBJ2-7; D gene unclear. The CDR3 contains 14 residues. CDR1 and CDR2 (germline): SGHRS, YFSETQ. The V end was cut by 5 bases, the J end by 4 bases, with 16 bases between.

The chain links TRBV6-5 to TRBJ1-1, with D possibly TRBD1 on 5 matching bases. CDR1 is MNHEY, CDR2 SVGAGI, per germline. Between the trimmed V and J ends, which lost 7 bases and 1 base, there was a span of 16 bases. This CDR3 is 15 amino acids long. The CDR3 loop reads CASNSPGGANTEAFF. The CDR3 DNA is TGTGCCAGCAACTCCCCGGGTGGGGCGAACACTGAAGCTTTCTTT.

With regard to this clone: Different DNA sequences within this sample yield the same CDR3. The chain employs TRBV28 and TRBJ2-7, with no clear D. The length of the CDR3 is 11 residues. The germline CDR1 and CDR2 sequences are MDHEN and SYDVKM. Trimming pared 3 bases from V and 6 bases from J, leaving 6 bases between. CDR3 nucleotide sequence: TGTGCCAGCAGTTTGCCGGGCGAGCAGTACTTC. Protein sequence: CASSLPGEQYF. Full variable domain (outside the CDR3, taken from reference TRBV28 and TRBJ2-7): DVKVTQSSRYLVKRTGEKVFLECVQDMDHENMFWYRQDPGLGLRLIYFSYDVKMKEKGDIPEGYSVSREKKERFSLILESASTNQTSMYLCASSLPGEQYFGPGTRLTVT.

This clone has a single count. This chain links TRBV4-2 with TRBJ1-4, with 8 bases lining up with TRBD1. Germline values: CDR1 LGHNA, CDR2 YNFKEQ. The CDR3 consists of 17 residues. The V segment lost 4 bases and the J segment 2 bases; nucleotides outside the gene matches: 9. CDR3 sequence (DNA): TGTGCCAGCAGCCTTTACAGGGGGAGTGTGACTAATGAAAAACTGTTTTTT. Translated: CASSLYRGSVTNEKLFF.

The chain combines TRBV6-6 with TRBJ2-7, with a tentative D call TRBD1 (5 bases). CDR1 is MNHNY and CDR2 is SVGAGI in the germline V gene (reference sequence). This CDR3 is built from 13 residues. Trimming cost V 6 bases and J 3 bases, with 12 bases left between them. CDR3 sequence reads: CASSAQVLYEQYF. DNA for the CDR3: TGTGCCAGCAGCGCACAGGTACTCTACGAGCAGTACTTC.

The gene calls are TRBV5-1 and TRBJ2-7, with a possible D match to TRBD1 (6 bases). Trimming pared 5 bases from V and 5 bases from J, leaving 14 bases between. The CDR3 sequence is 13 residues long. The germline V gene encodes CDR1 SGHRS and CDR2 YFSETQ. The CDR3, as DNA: TGCGCCAGCAGGTACCGGGACACGCACGAGCAGTACTTC. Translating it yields CASRYRDTHEQYF.

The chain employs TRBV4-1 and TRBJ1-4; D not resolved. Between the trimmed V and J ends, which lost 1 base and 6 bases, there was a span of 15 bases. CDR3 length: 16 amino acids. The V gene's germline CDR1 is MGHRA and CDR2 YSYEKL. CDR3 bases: TGCGCCAGCAGCCAAGGTGAGACTCTCTGGGATGAAAAACTGTTTTTT. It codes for CASSQGETLWDEKLFF.

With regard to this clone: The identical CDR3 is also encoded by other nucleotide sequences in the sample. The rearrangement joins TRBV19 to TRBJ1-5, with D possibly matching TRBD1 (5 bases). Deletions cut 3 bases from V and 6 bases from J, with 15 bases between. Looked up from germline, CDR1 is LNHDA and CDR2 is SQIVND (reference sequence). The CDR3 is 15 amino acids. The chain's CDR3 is CASSIWGDLSQPQHF. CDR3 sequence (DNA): TGTGCCAGTAGTATTTGGGGGGATTTGAGTCAGCCCCAGCATTTT. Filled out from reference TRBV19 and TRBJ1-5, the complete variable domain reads DGGITQSPKYLFRKEGQNVTLSCEQNLNHDAMYWYRQDPGQGLRLIYYSQIVNDFQKGDIAEGYSVSREKKESFPLTVTSAQKNPTAFYLCASSIWGDLSQPQHFGDGTRLSIL.